This TCR beta chain was retrieved from a study of T cells in Graves' hyperthyroidism and ophthalmopathy. Background on the study: Peripheral blood specimens were obtained at initial diagnosis, prior to any treatment. Study conclusions and caveats: In blood, most of the thyroid clonotypes expanded above 0.001 were also present.

Amplified TCR beta CDR3 regions came from RNA transcripts. The HTBI primer set drove a first-round RT-PCR of the TCR CDR3. TCRdb re-derived calls from the multiplex PCR reads in MiXCR, one entry per CDR3 protein. The table includes about 340,000 distinct CDR3 sequences, around 20% detected once. As concerns this clonotype: No antigen is known for it.

Germline CDR1 is SEHNR and CDR2 is FQNEAQ (reference sequence). The CDR3 has 16 residues. Between the trimmed V and J ends, which lost 6 bases and 7 bases, there was a span of 24 bases. Isolation of PBMCs was performed on around 10 ml fresh peripheral blood. The sequenced sample was blood. This sequence was found in a woman aged 45-65 years with Graves' hyperthyroidism. The chain is built from TRBV7-9 and TRBJ1-2; TRBD1 might be the D (6 bases). This CDR3 is CASRLWGADLSPGYTF. The CDR3 region has the DNA TGTGCCAGCAGACTATGGGGGGCAGACCTCTCCCCTGGCTACACCTTC.